These T cell receptor beta chains were read from a single sample in a study of T cells in tuberculosis. The method was immunoSEQ multiplex PCR; TCRdb's version includes in-frame clones alone and lacks a portion of them. In the table there are about 34,000 clones, 93% of which are singletons. Sequencing used PBMCs, obtained at tuberculosis diagnosis. Receptor source: an adult with tuberculosis. CDR3s include the opening cysteine and the closing phenylalanine or tryptophan. D genes are given only for firm matches. Part of the rows lack a size; the others show once, few, many or a class for expanded clones.

clone_size	v_call	j_call	d_call	cdr3_aa	cdr3_nt
.	TRBV7-8	TRBJ2-7	TRBD2	CASSLLLAGLGDAYEQYF	TGTGCCAGCAGCTTATTACTAGCGGGATTGGGGGACGCCTACGAGCAGTACTTC
once	TRBV5-1	TRBJ2-7	TRBD2	CASSLGLAGDEQYF	TGCGCCAGCAGCTTGGGACTAGCGGGAGACGAGCAGTACTTC
.	TRBV5-1	TRBJ1-1	.	CASSLFRMDTEAFF	TGCGCCAGCAGCTTATTCAGGATGGACACTGAAGCTTTCTTT
.	TRBV21-1	TRBJ1-2	.	CASSRLGGTRGYTF	TGTGCCAGCAGCCGCCTCGGTGGGACTAGGGGCTACACCTTC
.	TRBV7-9	TRBJ2-4	TRBD1	CASSYGQGNIQYF	TGTGCCAGCAGCTACGGACAGGGGAACATTCAGTACTTC
.	TRBV5-1	TRBJ2-3	TRBD2	CASSLGLADSTDTQYF	TGCGCCAGCAGCTTGGGACTAGCGGATAGCACAGATACGCAGTATTTT
.	TRBV4-1	TRBJ1-4	TRBD1	CASSFGQGVEKLFF	TGCGCCAGCAGCTTCGGACAGGGTGTGGAAAAACTGTTTTTT
once	TRBV4-1	TRBJ2-7	TRBD1	CASSRQGGQDEQYF	TGCGCCAGCAGCCGACAGGGGGGGCAGGACGAGCAGTACTTC
.	TRBV30	TRBJ1-2	.	CASDYGYTF	TGTGCGTCCGACTATGGCTACACCTTC
.	TRBV7-9	TRBJ1-2	TRBD1	CASSLEGQNYGYTF	TGTGCCAGCAGCTTAGAGGGACAGAACTATGGCTACACCTTC
.	TRBV21-1	TRBJ2-7	.	CASDKGDYEQYF	TGTGCCAGCGATAAGGGGGACTACGAGCAGTACTTC
.	TRBV5-6	TRBJ2-7	TRBD2	CASSESGTSGVEQYF	TGTGCCAGCAGCGAGTCCGGGACTAGCGGGGTTGAGCAGTACTTC
.	TRBV28	TRBJ1-2	.	CASSPTPSVNYGYTF	TGTGCCAGCAGTCCAACGCCGTCGGTAAACTATGGCTACACCTTC
once	TRBV10-2	TRBJ1-2	TRBD1	CASSRDSWVKANYGYTF	TGCGCCAGCAGCCGGGACAGTTGGGTTAAGGCTAACTATGGCTACACCTTC
.	TRBV28	TRBJ2-3	TRBD1	CASYSPGTGYTDTQYF	TGTGCCAGCTATTCCCCCGGGACAGGGTACACAGATACGCAGTATTTT
.	TRBV30	TRBJ1-4	.	CAWSMGGNEKLFF	TGTGCCTGGAGTATGGGGGGGAATGAAAAACTGTTTTTT
.	TRBV9	TRBJ1-1	.	CASSTHSGLSPNTEAFF	TGTGCCAGCAGCACTCATTCGGGTCTTTCCCCGAACACTGAAGCTTTCTTT
.	TRBV27	TRBJ2-5	TRBD2	CASSSGLAGGETQYF	TGTGCCAGCAGTTCCGGACTAGCGGGAGGAGAGACCCAGTACTTC
.	TRBV2	TRBJ1-1	TRBD1	CATGTGTLNEAFF	TGTGCCACCGGGACAGGGACCCTAAATGAAGCTTTCTTT
.	TRBV30	TRBJ1-1	.	CAWTKGGGTEAFF	TGTGCCTGGACCAAGGGAGGGGGCACTGAAGCTTTCTTT
.	TRBV6-5	TRBJ1-1	.	CASSYSGRENTEAFF	TGTGCCAGCAGTTACTCGGGCAGGGAGAACACTGAAGCTTTCTTT
medium-sized	TRBV2	TRBJ2-1	.	CASSDVGSNEQFF	TGTGCCAGCAGTGACGTAGGGAGCAATGAGCAGTTCTTC
.	TRBV5-1	TRBJ2-7	TRBD2	CASSPGTSGPPYEQYF	TGCGCCAGCAGTCCCGGGACTAGCGGGCCGCCCTACGAGCAGTACTTC
.	TRBV27	TRBJ2-1	TRBD2	CASSLGGTYNEQFF	TGTGCCAGCAGTTTGGGGGGGACCTACAATGAGCAGTTCTTC
.	TRBV19	TRBJ2-4	.	CASSIAPQDTAKNIQYF	TGTGCCAGTAGTATCGCACCCCAGGACACGGCCAAAAACATTCAGTACTTC
.	TRBV28	TRBJ2-3	.	CASNSGDPTDTQYF	TGTGCCAGCAACTCCGGAGACCCCACAGATACGCAGTATTTT
.	TRBV25-1	TRBJ2-1	TRBD1	CASSDSDRAVSVEQFF	TGTGCCAGCAGTGATTCGGACAGGGCCGTTTCGGTTGAGCAGTTCTTC
.	TRBV6-5	TRBJ2-1	.	CASSYDARNEQFF	TGTGCCAGCAGTTACGATGCCAGGAATGAGCAGTTCTTC
.	TRBV10-3	TRBJ2-7	TRBD2	CAIKSAGTSDYEQYF	TGTGCCATCAAGTCCGCCGGGACTAGTGATTACGAGCAGTACTTC
.	TRBV18	TRBJ1-1	.	CASSPLVDTEAFF	TGTGCCAGCTCACCACTAGTGGACACTGAAGCTTTCTTT
.	TRBV5-3	TRBJ1-3	TRBD1	CARRPELGQEPNTIYF	TGTGCCAGAAGGCCAGAACTCGGACAGGAACCGAACACCATATATTTT
.	TRBV9	TRBJ2-2	.	CASSPQNTGELFF	TGTGCCAGCAGCCCCCAGAACACCGGGGAGCTGTTTTTT
.	TRBV6-1	TRBJ2-7	.	CASSELGAREQYF	TGTGCCAGCAGTGAACTGGGCGCGAGAGAGCAGTACTTC
.	TRBV27	TRBJ1-1	TRBD1	CASSLQPSGQGEAFF	TGTGCCAGCAGTTTACAACCCTCTGGACAGGGGGAAGCTTTCTTT
.	TRBV9	TRBJ2-1	TRBD2	CASSVGPPGGTYNEQFF	TGTGCCAGCAGCGTAGGCCCTCCCGGGGGGACCTACAATGAGCAGTTCTTC
.	TRBV2	TRBJ1-2	TRBD1	CASSDRGNYGYTF	TGTGCCAGCAGTGACAGGGGGAACTATGGCTACACCTTC
.	TRBV6-5	TRBJ1-6	TRBD1	CASRPTGGDNSPLHF	TGTGCCAGCAGGCCCACAGGGGGTGATAATTCACCCCTCCACTTT
once	TRBV27	TRBJ1-1	.	CAAKGGFTEAFF	TGTGCCGCGAAGGGGGGGTTTACTGAAGCTTTCTTT
.	TRBV28	TRBJ2-3	.	CASSLYSRRGTDTQYF	TGTGCCAGCAGTTTATATAGCAGGCGGGGCACAGATACGCAGTATTTT
.	TRBV7-9	TRBJ2-7	TRBD2	CASRQTSGNDEQYF	TGTGCCAGCAGACAAACTAGCGGGAACGACGAGCAATACTTC